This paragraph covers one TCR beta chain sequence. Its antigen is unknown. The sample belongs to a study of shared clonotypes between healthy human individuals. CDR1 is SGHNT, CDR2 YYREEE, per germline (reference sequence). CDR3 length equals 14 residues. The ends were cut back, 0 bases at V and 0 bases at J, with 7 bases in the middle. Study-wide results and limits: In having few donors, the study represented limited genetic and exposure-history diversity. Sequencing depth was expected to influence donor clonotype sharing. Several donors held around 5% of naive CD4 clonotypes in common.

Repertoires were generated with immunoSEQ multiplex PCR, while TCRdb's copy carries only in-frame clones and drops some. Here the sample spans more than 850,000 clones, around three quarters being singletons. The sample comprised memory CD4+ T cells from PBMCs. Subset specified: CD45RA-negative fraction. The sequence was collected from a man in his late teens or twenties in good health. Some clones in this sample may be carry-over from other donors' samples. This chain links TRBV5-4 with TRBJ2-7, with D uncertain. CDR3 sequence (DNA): TGTGCCAGCAGCTTGGGTGCAGACTCCTACGAGCAGTACTTC. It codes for CASSLGADSYEQYF.